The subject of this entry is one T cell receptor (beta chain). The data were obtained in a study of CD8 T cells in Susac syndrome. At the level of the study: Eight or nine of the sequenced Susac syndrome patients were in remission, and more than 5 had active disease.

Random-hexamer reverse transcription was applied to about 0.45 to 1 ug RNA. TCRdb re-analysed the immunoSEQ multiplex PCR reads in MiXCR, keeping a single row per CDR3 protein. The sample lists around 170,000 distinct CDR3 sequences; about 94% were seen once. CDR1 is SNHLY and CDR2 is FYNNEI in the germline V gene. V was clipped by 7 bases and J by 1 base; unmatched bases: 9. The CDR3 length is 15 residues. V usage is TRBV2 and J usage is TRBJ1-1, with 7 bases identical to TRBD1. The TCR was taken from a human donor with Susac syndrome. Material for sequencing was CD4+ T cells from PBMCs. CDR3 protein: CASTTDRLSNTEAFF. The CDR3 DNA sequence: TGTGCCAGCACGACGGACAGGCTTTCGAACACTGAAGCTTTCTTT.